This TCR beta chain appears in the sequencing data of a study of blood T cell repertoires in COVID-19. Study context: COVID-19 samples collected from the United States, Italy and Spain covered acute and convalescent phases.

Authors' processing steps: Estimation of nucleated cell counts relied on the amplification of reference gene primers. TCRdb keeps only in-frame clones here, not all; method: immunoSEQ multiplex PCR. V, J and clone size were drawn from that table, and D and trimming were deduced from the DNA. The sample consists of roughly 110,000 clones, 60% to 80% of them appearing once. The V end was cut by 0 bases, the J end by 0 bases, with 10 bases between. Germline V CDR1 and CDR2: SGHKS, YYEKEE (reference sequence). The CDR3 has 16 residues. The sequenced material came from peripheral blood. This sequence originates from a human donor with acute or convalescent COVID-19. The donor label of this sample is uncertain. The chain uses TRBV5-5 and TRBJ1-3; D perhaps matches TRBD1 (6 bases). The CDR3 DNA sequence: TGTGCCAGCAGCTTGGACAGGGACCACTCTGGAAACACCATATATTTT. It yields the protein CASSLDRDHSGNTIYF.